The rows below give T cell receptor beta chains drawn from one sample of a study of blood T cell repertoires in COVID-19. Assay used: immunoSEQ multiplex PCR; TCRdb lists only in-frame clones, some missing. The sample has about 440,000 clones, 90% seen once. The sample comprised PBMCs or T cells enriched from blood (not recorded which). The receptors here all came from a man aged 18 to 29 who had recovered from COVID-19. Both conserved end residues are part of each CDR3. Fields, in order: D gene, V gene, J gene, clone size, CDR3 DNA, CDR3 protein. D genes are given only for firm matches. Clone sizes are given selectively: once, few, many, or a class where the clone is expanded.

D gene: -; V gene: TRBV27; J gene: TRBJ1-5; clone size: -; CDR3 DNA: TGTGCCAGCAGCCCTGGTCGACGGGGTAGCAATCAGCCCCAGCATTTT; CDR3 protein: CASSPGRRGSNQPQHF
D gene: TRBD1; V gene: TRBV5-6; J gene: TRBJ2-5; clone size: once; CDR3 DNA: TGTGCCAGCAGCTTGGTAGGGACAGGGGAGGGAGAGACCCAGTACTTC; CDR3 protein: CASSLVGTGEGETQYF
D gene: TRBD1; V gene: TRBV7-9; J gene: TRBJ1-5; clone size: -; CDR3 DNA: TGTGCCAGCAGTTCGGACAGGGCAAGCAATCAGCCCCAGCATTTT; CDR3 protein: CASSSDRASNQPQHF
D gene: TRBD1; V gene: TRBV11-2; J gene: TRBJ2-1; clone size: -; CDR3 DNA: TGTGCCAGCAGCCCAGACAGGGGGTCCTACAATGAGCAGTTCTTC; CDR3 protein: CASSPDRGSYNEQFF
D gene: TRBD1; V gene: TRBV7-6; J gene: TRBJ2-1; clone size: -; CDR3 DNA: TGTGCCAGCAGCTTTGTGGGAGCGGGACAGGGGGCGAGGAATGAGCAGTTCTTC; CDR3 protein: CASSFVGAGQGARNEQFF
D gene: TRBD1; V gene: TRBV5-6; J gene: TRBJ1-4; clone size: -; CDR3 DNA: TGTGCCAGCAGCTTGGGGACAGGGGGTCTTAATGAAAAACTGTTTTTT; CDR3 protein: CASSLGTGGLNEKLFF
D gene: -; V gene: TRBV6-4; J gene: TRBJ2-2; clone size: -; CDR3 DNA: TGTGCCAGCAGTGACGCTGGGGGGGCAGGCACCGGGGAGCTGTTTTTT; CDR3 protein: CASSDAGGAGTGELFF
D gene: -; V gene: TRBV18; J gene: TRBJ1-4; clone size: -; CDR3 DNA: TGTGCCAGCTCACGCGGGGGATCTAATGAAAAACTGTTTTTT; CDR3 protein: CASSRGGSNEKLFF
D gene: TRBD2; V gene: TRBV7-2; J gene: TRBJ2-1; clone size: -; CDR3 DNA: TGTGCCAGCAAGCCGGTAAACCTAGCGGGAGGCCCCAGCATCTTC; CDR3 protein: CASKPVNLAGGPSIF
D gene: TRBD2; V gene: TRBV3-1/TRBV3-2; J gene: TRBJ2-2; clone size: -; CDR3 DNA: TGTGCCAGCAGCCAGAGGACTAGCGGTCCTACCGGGGAGCTGTTTTTT; CDR3 protein: CASSQRTSGPTGELFF
D gene: -; V gene: TRBV15; J gene: TRBJ1-5; clone size: -; CDR3 DNA: TGTGCCACCAGCAGAGATCCCGGTCCCCAGCCCCAGCATTTT; CDR3 protein: CATSRDPGPQPQHF
D gene: TRBD1; V gene: TRBV2; J gene: TRBJ2-5; clone size: -; CDR3 DNA: TGTGCCGGGGACAGCGACCAAGAGACCCAGTACTTC; CDR3 protein: CAGDSDQETQYF
D gene: TRBD2; V gene: TRBV5-1; J gene: TRBJ2-1; clone size: few; CDR3 DNA: TGCGCCAGCAGCTTGTCGAGCGGGAGGCTAGTAGAGCAGTTCTTC; CDR3 protein: CASSLSSGRLVEQFF
D gene: -; V gene: TRBV5-1; J gene: TRBJ1-3; clone size: -; CDR3 DNA: TGCGCCAGCAGCTTGGAGACAGTAGGTCGGGACACCATATATTTT; CDR3 protein: CASSLETVGRDTIYF
D gene: -; V gene: TRBV3-1/TRBV3-2; J gene: TRBJ2-7; clone size: -; CDR3 DNA: TGTGCCAGCAGCCAGGCTAGCACAGGGATAAACGAGCAGTACTTC; CDR3 protein: CASSQASTGINEQYF
D gene: -; V gene: TRBV3-1/TRBV3-2; J gene: TRBJ1-4; clone size: -; CDR3 DNA: TGTGCCAGCAGCATTAGGAGCGAGCTGTTTTTT; CDR3 protein: CASSIRSELFF
D gene: TRBD2; V gene: TRBV27; J gene: TRBJ2-2; clone size: -; CDR3 DNA: TGTGCCAGCAGTCCTATAGGGACTAGCGGGAGTACGGGCACCGGGGAGCTGTTTTTT; CDR3 protein: CASSPIGTSGSTGTGELFF
D gene: -; V gene: TRBV21-1; J gene: TRBJ2-7; clone size: -; CDR3 DNA: TGTGCCAGCAGCAAAGAGGGTGCGAGCAGGGGGACCTACGAGCAGTACTTC; CDR3 protein: CASSKEGASRGTYEQYF
D gene: -; V gene: TRBV19; J gene: TRBJ1-6; clone size: -; CDR3 DNA: TGTGCCAGTAGTATTGGCAATTCACCCCTCCACTTT; CDR3 protein: CASSIGNSPLHF
D gene: TRBD1; V gene: TRBV5-1; J gene: TRBJ1-1; clone size: -; CDR3 DNA: TGCGCCAGCACCTTGGACAGGGTGGAAGCTTTCTTT; CDR3 protein: CASTLDRVEAFF
D gene: -; V gene: TRBV5-6; J gene: TRBJ2-1; clone size: once; CDR3 DNA: TGTGCCAGCAGCTTAGGAGATGACAATGAGCAGTTCTTC; CDR3 protein: CASSLGDDNEQFF
D gene: -; V gene: TRBV4-1; J gene: TRBJ2-3; clone size: medium-sized; CDR3 DNA: TGCGCCAGCAGCCAAGATTTCTCGGTGGAGGTAGACCTAACAGATACGCAGTATTTT; CDR3 protein: CASSQDFSVEVDLTDTQYF
D gene: -; V gene: TRBV12-5; J gene: TRBJ1-1; clone size: -; CDR3 DNA: TGTGCTAGTGGCCTAGGGGGGAACACTGAAGCTTTCTTT; CDR3 protein: CASGLGGNTEAFF
D gene: TRBD1; V gene: TRBV19; J gene: TRBJ1-1; clone size: -; CDR3 DNA: TGTGCCAGTAGTAGACAGGGGGCGAGCACTGAAGCTTTCTTT; CDR3 protein: CASSRQGASTEAFF
D gene: TRBD2; V gene: TRBV28; J gene: TRBJ2-3; clone size: once; CDR3 DNA: TGTGCCAGCAACCTAATCCTTAGCGGGAGTAGGGTAGATACGCAGTATTTT; CDR3 protein: CASNLILSGSRVDTQYF
D gene: TRBD2; V gene: TRBV7-3; J gene: TRBJ2-2; clone size: -; CDR3 DNA: TGTGCCAGCAGCTTAACGACGGGACTATTCACCGGGGAGCTGTTTTTT; CDR3 protein: CASSLTTGLFTGELFF
D gene: -; V gene: TRBV28; J gene: TRBJ1-1; clone size: -; CDR3 DNA: TGTGCCAGCGGTTCGGACAGTCTGCGGACTTTCTTT; CDR3 protein: CASGSDSLRTFF
D gene: -; V gene: TRBV5-6; J gene: TRBJ2-1; clone size: -; CDR3 DNA: TGTGCCAGCAGCTTGCAGCGGGCATCCTACAATGAGCAGTTCTTC; CDR3 protein: CASSLQRASYNEQFF
D gene: -; V gene: TRBV27; J gene: TRBJ1-3; clone size: -; CDR3 DNA: TGTGCCAGCAGTTTAGGGGGCGCGAGCTCTGGAAACACCATATATTTT; CDR3 protein: CASSLGGASSGNTIYF
D gene: TRBD1; V gene: TRBV12-3/TRBV12-4; J gene: TRBJ1-1; clone size: -; CDR3 DNA: TGTGCCAGCACCATACAGGGGTTCACTGAAGCTTTCTTT; CDR3 protein: CASTIQGFTEAFF
D gene: TRBD1; V gene: TRBV19; J gene: TRBJ1-2; clone size: -; CDR3 DNA: TGTGCCAGTACCGAACAGGGGGCCGACTATGGCTACACCTTC; CDR3 protein: CASTEQGADYGYTF
D gene: -; V gene: TRBV2; J gene: TRBJ2-4; clone size: -; CDR3 DNA: TGTGCCAGCAGTGAATGGGTGACTAGGCTTAACATTCAGTACTTC; CDR3 protein: CASSEWVTRLNIQYF
D gene: TRBD2; V gene: TRBV7-9; J gene: TRBJ2-1; clone size: -; CDR3 DNA: TGTGCCAGCAGCGGACCAATAGCGGGACCCTACAATGAGCAGTTCTTC; CDR3 protein: CASSGPIAGPYNEQFF
D gene: -; V gene: TRBV28; J gene: TRBJ1-1; clone size: once; CDR3 DNA: TGTGCCAGCAGCCTGATACTATACACTGAAGCTTTCTTT; CDR3 protein: CASSLILYTEAFF
D gene: TRBD2; V gene: TRBV4-1; J gene: TRBJ2-3; clone size: -; CDR3 DNA: TGCGCCAGCAGCCAAGAATCAACGGCGGGGGGGCTTCTCGATACGCAGTATTTT; CDR3 protein: CASSQESTAGGLLDTQYF